One T cell receptor beta chain is described in this entry. Its specificity is not known. CDR1 SGHRS and CDR2 YFSETQ come from the germline V gene. The CDR3 consists of 13 residues. V shed 0 bases and J shed 6 bases, with 7 bases lying between them. This sample was included in a study of T cell responses to AZD1222 COVID-19 vaccine. Only in-frame clones appear in the TCRdb table, and some are missing; sequencing was by immunoSEQ multiplex PCR. Of approximately 110,000 clones in the sample, about 85% are singletons; the top ten hold 5.5% to 8%. Study-level points and caveats: Repertoire sampling was restricted to post-peak T cell response timepoints. Two doses of AZD1222 preceded a rise in Spike-specific TCR breadth and depth. Clonal diversity may have been underestimated in mostly white British donors.

The gene calls are TRBV5-1 and TRBJ1-5; D may be TRBD1 (5 bases). This clonotype originated in an adult in good health. Here the sequenced sample was peripheral blood, taken on day 0 of AZD1222 vaccination. Here the CDR3 DNA reads TGCGCCAGCAGCTTGGTAACAGGTCAGCCCCAGCATTTT. It is translated as CASSLVTGQPQHF.